This T cell receptor (beta chain) was captured by sequencing in a study of cytomegalovirus exposure and HLA in healthy donors (dated by TCRdb to 2017 to 2019). For context, the study as a whole: An earlier analysis of some 600 of the donors reported roughly 300 Gb of sequence data and approximately 120 million unique TCR beta sequences obtained from some 200 million T cells. Roughly 300 gigabases of sequencing data and roughly 80 million unique TCR sequences made up an early release that covered approximately 620 HLA-typed donors. The genetic ancestry cluster associated with self-reported Caucasian donors included about 81% of the 300 to 400 genotyped donors. The aim of the study was to test whether cataloging public T cell receptors could identify signatures of past pathogen exposure. The T cell repertoires of several hundred subjects were profiled by immunosequencing and related to cytomegalovirus serostatus. Along with the approximately 620-subject first cohort, a separate validation cohort of 120 different subjects was used. The study combined high-throughput TCR immunosequencing, statistical association of individual TCRs with disease status, and machine learning to predict cytomegalovirus infection status. In a later analysis, previously published TCR beta repertoires from 500 to 750 donors were re-analyzed and high-resolution HLA genotyping was added so that TCR occurrence patterns could be studied. In the later analysis, no new phenotypic data were used to find candidate immune exposures; instead, reliance was placed on TCR beta sequences and their occurrence across donors. An earlier analysis of about 620 of the donors applied high-throughput TCR beta sequencing to assess whether each TCR beta V gene segment acted as functional or pseudogenic. Donor age, sex, ethnicity and CMV serostatus were compiled alongside the repertoire data. A later genetic analysis used genome-wide SNP genotypes for about three fifths of the 666 donors, treating that subset as a discovery cohort. Every discovery cohort repertoire had been produced on one sequencing platform. HLA typing covered class I and class II loci at four-digit resolution. The number of donors typed differed by locus, with about 629-630 for A, B, C, DRB1 and DQB1, roughly 550 for DQA1, nearly 610 for DPA1, and approximately 470 for DPB1. Because of strong linkage in the cohort, five DR-DQ haplotypes were treated as single units for association and clustering. On average, around 200,000 unique TCR beta nucleotide sequences were sequenced per donor among roughly 430 genotyped donors of the cohort, with roughly 18% of those sequences being non-productive.

Cut back by 5 bases and 2 bases, the V and J ends lie 10 bases apart. According to the germline V gene, CDR1 reads MNHNS and CDR2 reads SASEGT. The CDR3 measures 13 amino acids from cysteine to phenylalanine. Only the CDR3 region is kept as DNA, spanning 39 bases read in frame from base 1. In total, approximately 610 healthy bone marrow donors made up the cohort. At the time of sampling, all cohort members were nominally healthy, though unrecorded immune exposures were likely present. The donor tested CMV seropositive, placing the donor among the 310 or so seropositive members of the cohort. Every donor gave a peripheral blood sample, and the peripheral blood mononuclear cells from that sample were used for TCR beta sequencing. The Qiagen DNeasy Blood Extraction Kit was used to extract genomic DNA from the blood cell samples. Points on this clone: This clone's antigen is unknown. Nothing much larger sits one base from this clone, and base qualities are not available.

Libraries were made using the immunoSEQ multiplex PCR assay. A mixture of 60 forward primers for TCR Vbeta segments and 13 reverse primers for TCR Jbeta segments was used in the multiplex PCR. The CDR3 region of rearranged TCR beta genes was amplified from genomic DNA by a multiplex PCR assay. The Illumina HiSeq System was used to sequence the amplified TCR beta libraries as 87-base-pair reads. Under the source paper's analysis protocol: A later analysis tallied 75 million to 95 million unique TCR beta chains across the 666 repertoires, and around 9.9 million of those chains were shared by two or more donors. To remove PCR and sequencing errors, raw reads were error-corrected and collapsed into unique sequences using a nearest-neighbor algorithm that merged closely related sequences. V, D and J gene segments were assigned by aligning CDR3 sequences to IMGT reference sequences. For a sequence to be retained, a match of at least six nucleotides was required to both a V gene segment and a J gene segment. Rearrangements were classified as productive when the CDR3 lacked stop codons and remained in frame with V and J, and all other rearrangements were classified as non-productive. CDR3 was defined according to IMGT convention as the region running from the second conserved V-encoded cysteine to the conserved J-encoded phenylalanine. In an earlier analysis of around 640 of the donors, sequences lacking an unambiguous match to a single V gene segment were excluded. An earlier analysis of fewer than 650 of the donors classified V segments as functional when productive rearrangements were above 56.7% and as segregating when the standard deviation between donors was above 5%. A statistical classification framework was developed to diagnose cytomegalovirus status using the catalog of TCR beta chain sequences. A later analysis assigned V and J genes by comparing TCR nucleotide sequences with IMGT/GENE-DB human TR gene sequences. The TCRdist pipeline was used in a later analysis to assign CDR3 sequences and most-parsimonious VDJ recombination scenarios. In a later analysis, each TCR beta chain was defined by its CDR3 amino acid sequence together with its V-gene family, and reads lacking a unique V-gene family were excluded. As a way to deal with suspected cross-contamination and a sequencing artifact, a later analysis dropped roughly 600 nucleotide sequences that were highly shared and had low generation probability. A later analysis calculated a clonal expansion index for each public chain from normalized within-repertoire ranks of inferred template counts. In a later analysis, generation probabilities were computed using a VDJ recombination model fitted to out-of-frame rearrangements, and the results were checked against IGoR. In a later analysis, hypergeometric tests were used to score TCR-TCR, TCR-HLA and TCR-CMV co-occurrence, with a repertoire-size bias correction applied to TCR pairs. To estimate false discovery rates, a later analysis permuted the HLA or CMV assignments 20 times. In a later analysis, co-occurring TCRs were grouped using DBSCAN, and TCRdist sequence similarity was added for clustering within HLA-allele-positive subsets. Repertoires with fewer than 30,000 or more than 120,000 public chains, plus five repertoires with anomalous nucleotide sharing, were excluded from co-occurrence clustering. TCRdb provides this immuneACCESS table in a form limited to in-frame rearrangements. Some clones are lacking; in checked studies, under half of them reflect an unresolved V gene, and why the rest are absent is not known. V and J calls and clone size follow that table, whereas D and trimming were derived from the DNA. Recorded for this sample are some 70,000 clones; around 74% of them occurred a single time. The ten largest clones capture 4% to 5.5% of the sample.

What the research found in general, with its limitations: Correlated functional status among segregating V segments might reflect linkage disequilibrium, but an unknown experimental factor could not be ruled out. The sequencing pipeline was judged likely to have produced a cluster of highly shared sequence variants as a technical artifact. The earlier analysis of around 600 of the donors excluded some 16 rarely observed V segments, including chromosome 9 orphons, because counts were too low. Some IMGT-functional V segments, including TRBV6-2 and TRBV6-3, could not be told apart with the 87-base-pair reads, so those segments were excluded. This cohort had only TCR beta chains sequenced, and the lack of alpha or paired-chain data limited which features could be detected. When HLA alleles, especially DR and DQ, strongly co-occurred, attributing TCR associations to individual alleles was difficult. Most CMV-associated TCR beta chains appeared to be HLA-restricted in a later analysis, and the HLA associations seemed to be driven largely by CMV exposure. Presence/absence analyses assumed roughly uniform sequencing depth across donors, an assumption that may not hold. According to a later analysis, TCR association rates differed among HLA loci, with DRB1 alleles showing the most associated TCRs and HLA-C alleles showing the fewest. According to the authors, the approach could potentially be generalized to other disease states and immunological phenotypes. In a later analysis, HLA-associated TCR beta chains showed more clonal expansion and lower generation probabilities than non-associated chains that were equally common. A later analysis associated about 17,000 TCR beta sequences with specific HLA alleles at a false discovery rate of 0.05. In vitro tests confirmed that a few of the cytomegalovirus-associated TCR beta chains recognize cytomegalovirus antigens. A later genetic analysis associated a missense DCLRE1C variant with V-gene and J-gene trimming of TCR beta chains, and an independent cohort replicated the association. In a later genetic analysis, fewer N-insertions in productive TCRs were reported among donors in an Asian-associated ancestry cluster than the roughly 640-donor mean. In an earlier analysis of fewer than 750 of the donors, most TCR beta V segments were observed in productive rearrangements about 90% or about 30% of the time, broadly matching IMGT annotations. A further reported finding was that TCR beta sequences accurately predicted the HLA-A and HLA-B alleles for most subjects in the first cohort. A later analysis reported that several top co-occurrence clusters appeared linked to parvovirus B19, influenza, CMV and Epstein-Barr virus. Most TCR sequences were observed very rarely across donors, whereas some public TCRs were present in many individuals. The only immune exposure information available for the cohort was CMV serostatus. In the study, around 150 TCR beta chains were listed as associated with cytomegalovirus. In both the original and validation cohorts, the classifier was reported to diagnose cytomegalovirus status with high specificity and sensitivity. Because HLA typing was unavailable for some donors at each locus, only the typed subset was used in association tests.

The chain uses TRBV6-1 and TRBJ2-7; the D gene is possibly TRBD1, with 5 bases matching. This TCR came from a male donor in good health and CMV-seropositive. What was sequenced was PBMCs. The nucleotide sequence is TGTGCCAGCAGTTTTGACAGTACCTACGAGCAGTACTTC. Its protein product is CASSFDSTYEQYF.